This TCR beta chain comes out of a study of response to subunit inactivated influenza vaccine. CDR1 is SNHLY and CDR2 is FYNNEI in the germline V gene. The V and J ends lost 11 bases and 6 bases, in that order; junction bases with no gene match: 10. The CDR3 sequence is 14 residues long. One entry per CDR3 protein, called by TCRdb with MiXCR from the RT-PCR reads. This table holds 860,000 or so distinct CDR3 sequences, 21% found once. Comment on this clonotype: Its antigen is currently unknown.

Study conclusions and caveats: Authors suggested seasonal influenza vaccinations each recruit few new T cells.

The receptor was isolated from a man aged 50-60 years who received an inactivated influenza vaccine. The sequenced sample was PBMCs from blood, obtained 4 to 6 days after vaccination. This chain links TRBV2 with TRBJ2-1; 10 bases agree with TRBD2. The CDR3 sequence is CARAQRGGLNEQFF. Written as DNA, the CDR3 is TGTGCCCGCGCTCAGCGGGGGGGCCTCAATGAGCAGTTCTTC. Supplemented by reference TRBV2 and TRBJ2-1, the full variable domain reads EPEVTQTPSHQVTQMGQEVILRCVPISNHLYFYWYRQILGQKVEFLVSFYNNEISEKSEIFDDQFSVERPDGSNFTLKIRSTKLEDSAMYFCARAQRGGLNEQFFGPGTRLTVL.